The source of this TCR beta chain is a study of regulatory T cells in long-lasting Graves disease. Library construction for TCR beta used iRepertoire HTBI primers and Arm-PCR of CDR3 regions. MiXCR, run by TCRdb on the multiplex PCR reads, gives a single entry per CDR3 protein. Found here are approximately 360,000 distinct CDR3 sequences, roughly 24% of them singletons; the top ten hold around 30%. Stated time point: persistent/refractory GD, antithyroid drugs over 5 years with positive TRAb. The authors made the TCR library using RNA they extracted from PBMCs. This clonotype was found a few times. The sequencing used peripheral blood mononuclear cells (PBMCs), collected when the disease was refractory, from a patient treated with antithyroid drugs. The sequence came from a woman in her thirties or forties with Graves disease.

The CDR3 loop reads CASSEDRVQNIQYF. DNA for the CDR3: TGTGCCAGCAGTGAAGATAGGGTTCAAAACATTCAGTACTTC. The chain is built from TRBV6-1 and TRBJ2-4; D is unclear. The CDR3 is made up of 14 amino acids. With 1 base removed from V and 5 bases from J, the gap between germline ends came to 9 bases. Germline V gene sequence: CDR1 MNHNS, CDR2 SASEGT.